This is a list of T cell receptor beta chains from one sample in a study of shared clonotypes between healthy human individuals. The protocol was immunoSEQ multiplex PCR, while the TCRdb copy is restricted to in-frame clones and leaves out a portion. Of more than 500,000 clones in the sample, approximately 95% were seen once. The sample consisted of naive CD4+ T cells sorted from blood. Receptors originate from a woman aged 30 to 39 in good health. Both conserved end residues are part of each CDR3. Each record gives: V gene, J gene, clone size, D gene, CDR3 DNA, CDR3 protein. The D gene is left open where the match is weak. Not every row has a clone size; where given, it reads once, few, many or a size class.

v_call: TRBV11-3; j_call: TRBJ2-2; clone_size: .; d_call: .; cdr3_nt: TGTGCCAGCAGCCGGGACAACACCGGGGAGCTGTTTTTT; cdr3_aa: CASSRDNTGELFF
v_call: TRBV18; j_call: TRBJ1-4; clone_size: once; d_call: .; cdr3_nt: TGTGCCAGCTCAACCGGACAATCCGGAAAACTGTTTTTT; cdr3_aa: CASSTGQSGKLFF
v_call: TRBV27; j_call: TRBJ2-1; clone_size: .; d_call: .; cdr3_nt: TGTGCCAGCAGTTTGGACTGGATGCCCTACAATGAGCAGTTCTTC; cdr3_aa: CASSLDWMPYNEQFF
v_call: TRBV7-9; j_call: TRBJ2-6; clone_size: .; d_call: TRBD1; cdr3_nt: TGTGCCAGCAGCGGGAGTTCGGACAGGGGACTTTCGGGGGCCAACGTCCTGACTTTC; cdr3_aa: CASSGSSDRGLSGANVLTF
v_call: TRBV29-1; j_call: TRBJ1-1; clone_size: .; d_call: TRBD1; cdr3_nt: TGCAGCGTTGTACCGGGACAGGGGGACACTGAAGCTTTCTTT; cdr3_aa: CSVVPGQGDTEAFF
v_call: TRBV27; j_call: TRBJ2-7; clone_size: .; d_call: TRBD2; cdr3_nt: TGTGCCAGCAGTTTATGGCTAGCGGGAGGCCACTACGAGCAGTACTTC; cdr3_aa: CASSLWLAGGHYEQYF
v_call: TRBV7-3; j_call: TRBJ2-5; clone_size: .; d_call: .; cdr3_nt: TGTGCCAGCAGCTTAACGGTGGGGGTCCAAGAGACCCAGTACTTC; cdr3_aa: CASSLTVGVQETQYF
v_call: TRBV6-5; j_call: TRBJ2-7; clone_size: .; d_call: .; cdr3_nt: TGTGCCAGCAGTGGTCAATACGAGCAGTACTTC; cdr3_aa: CASSGQYEQYF
v_call: TRBV27; j_call: TRBJ1-4; clone_size: .; d_call: .; cdr3_nt: TGTGCCAGCAGTTTAAGGGGCCTTTGGAATGAAAAACTGTTTTTT; cdr3_aa: CASSLRGLWNEKLFF
v_call: TRBV5-6; j_call: TRBJ2-5; clone_size: .; d_call: .; cdr3_nt: TGTGCCAGCAGCTTGGTCATAGGAGCGGGCCAAGAGACCCAGTACTTC; cdr3_aa: CASSLVIGAGQETQYF
v_call: TRBV28; j_call: TRBJ2-3; clone_size: .; d_call: TRBD2; cdr3_nt: TGTGCCAGCAGCGGTAGCGGGAGTCGTACAGATACGCAGTATTTT; cdr3_aa: CASSGSGSRTDTQYF
v_call: TRBV19; j_call: TRBJ1-1; clone_size: .; d_call: .; cdr3_nt: TGTGCCAGTAGCTTCCTCGTGAACACTGAAGCTTTCTTT; cdr3_aa: CASSFLVNTEAFF
v_call: TRBV5-1; j_call: TRBJ1-2; clone_size: .; d_call: TRBD1; cdr3_nt: TGCGCCAGCAGCCTAAGACAGGGGGGAGGCGGCTACACCTTC; cdr3_aa: CASSLRQGGGGYTF
v_call: TRBV19; j_call: TRBJ1-6; clone_size: .; d_call: .; cdr3_nt: TGTGCCAGTAATCAACAGGGAGACTATAATTCACCCCTCCACTTT; cdr3_aa: CASNQQGDYNSPLHF
v_call: TRBV6-4; j_call: TRBJ1-2; clone_size: .; d_call: .; cdr3_nt: TGTGCCAGCAGTGGAAGGGTTCGCGGCTACACCTTC; cdr3_aa: CASSGRVRGYTF